This T cell receptor (beta chain) is from a study of blood T cells in healthy people across ages. It was with a sample-barcoded 5' primer and a J-beta primer mix that a second PCR of roughly 7 to 12 cycles was run. Each cDNA molecule was tagged by a template-switch adaptor that had 12 random nucleotides. TCRdb re-derived calls from the 5' RACE reads in MiXCR, one entry per CDR3 protein. The sample holds hundreds of thousands of distinct CDR3 sequences; about 25% are singletons and the top ten take approximately 10%. Details on this clonotype: Its cognate antigen is unknown. A read error may explain this, as a much larger clone is one base away.

This CDR3 comprises 14 residues. Germline CDR1 is MNHNY and CDR2 is SVGAGI (reference sequence). Findings and limits, study-wide: In older individuals, TCR beta diversity per million T cells was lower, falling roughly linearly with age.

This sample also belongs to another study, concerning T cells of mothers and their children. That paper adds: Researchers put all of the extracted RNA into cDNA synthesis, using roughly 1.5 ug per 15 ul.

V and J are TRBV6-6 and TRBJ1-2; 7 nucleotides match TRBD1. The clonotype comes from a boy under 18 in good health. Sample: blood. The CDR3 DNA sequence: TGTGCCAGCAGACCGGGACAGACCAACTATCGCTACACCTTC. Protein product: CASRPGQTNYRYTF.